This T cell receptor beta chain comes out of a study of OX40 agonist ivuxolimab in advanced cancers. The CDR3 has 13 amino acids. CDR1 is ENHRY and CDR2 is SYGVKD in the germline V gene. V shed 4 bases and J shed 3 bases, with 10 bases lying between them. In regard to this clone: Its antigen remains unidentified.

Whole-study findings and limits: Within 6 weeks, CD4+ and CD8+ blood T cells expanded clonally at 0.1 to 3.0 mg/kg.

Method: immunoSEQ multiplex PCR; TCRdb's copy keeps in-frame clones and lacks some. The sample contains roughly 80,000 clones, about 89% of which appear only once. The rearrangement joins TRBV10-3 to TRBJ2-7; tentatively, D is TRBD2 (5 bases). The sequence was obtained from an adult with an advanced solid tumor such as melanoma, head and neck, liver or kidney cancer. Sequencing used CD4+ or CD8+ T cells sorted from blood, obtained in a trial of the OX40 agonist ivuxolimab. The CDR3 region has the DNA TGTGCCATCAGTGTCGGGGAAGTCTACGAGCAGTACTTC. Encoded protein: CAISVGEVYEQYF.